This T cell receptor (beta chain) originates from a study of PD-1 blockade in classical Hodgkin lymphoma. Study as a whole: Every 2 weeks, patients had 3 mg/kg nivolumab intravenously. Study-level results: The diversity seen at baseline in complete responders resembled that of newly diagnosed patients. Differences between repertoires have undefined causes, possibly disease activity or prior therapy. With CD4+ cells, TCR diversity rose significantly by C4D1, but not with CD8+ cells.

Of note for this clone: Its specificity is unknown.

The time point denotes: cycle 4 day 1 (C4D1), after 5 to 7 weeks of nivolumab. In every patient, relapse followed autologous stem cell transplantation, while exposure to brentuximab vedotin differed. Repertoires were generated with immunoSEQ multiplex PCR, while TCRdb's copy carries only in-frame clones and drops some. The sample yields fewer than 95,000 clones, more than 80% seen once. This receptor was taken from a human donor with classical Hodgkin lymphoma. Sequencing used peripheral blood mononuclear cells (PBMCs), obtained before the fourth cycle of nivolumab.

The CDR3 coding sequence is TGTGCCATCAGTGAGTCTACGGCCCGGCAGCCCCAGCATTTT. Amino acids: CAISESTARQPQHF. The chain couples TRBV10-3 to TRBJ1-5; D gene uncertain. CDR3 size: 14 residues. Trimming left V 0 bases short and J 7 bases short, with 10 bases between. Germline CDR1 ENHRY, CDR2 SYGVKD.